This TCR beta chain was recorded in a study of blood T cell repertoires in COVID-19. Study-wide background: Whether acute or convalescent, the COVID-19 samples came from the United States, Italy and Spain. From T cells, B-cell-depleted T cells, or PBMCs came the material, which was cDNA or gDNA.

Germline trimming cut 6 bases from V and 0 bases from J; bases unmatched to any gene: 7. The CDR3 loop spans 16 amino acids. Germline CDR1 reads LNHDA; CDR2 reads SQIVND (reference sequence). How the authors handled the data: Amplification with reference gene primers provided the estimates of nucleated cell counts. TCRdb's table, derived via immunoSEQ multiplex PCR, lists solely in-frame clones and lacks some. That table gives V, J and clone size, and the DNA gave D and trimming. The sample yields under 300,000 clones, around 83% seen once. Sequencing used peripheral blood. This clonotype was obtained from a woman in her sixties or seventies with active or convalescent COVID-19. The chain couples TRBV19 to TRBJ1-5; the match to TRBD1 covers 8 bases. The CDR3 region has the DNA TGTGCCAGTAGAGAGAACAGGGGGAATAGCAATCAGCCCCAGCATTTT. Translated, it gives CASRENRGNSNQPQHF.